This T cell receptor (beta chain) was identified in a study of metastatic and nonmetastatic thyroid tumors (dated by TCRdb to about 2020). Study-level background: Repertoires were compared across peripheral blood and tumor or nodule tissue samples from malignant and benign thyroid patients. Points the paper makes about the study in general: TCR beta diversity was reported as significantly higher in malignant tumors than in benign nodules, in both blood and tumor samples.

Library preparation was by PCR. The run used an Illumina HiSeq 4000. High-throughput sequencing was used to profile the TCR beta-chain CDR3 region of each patient. As for how the authors treated the data: CDR3 differences across clinicopathological groups were used to build a classifier for discriminating distant-metastatic papillary thyroid cancer patients. The Shannon index was used to measure repertoire diversity, and the Morisita-Horn index was used to measure how similar tumor and blood repertoires were. TCRdb trimmed the raw reads at Q25, called clones with MiXCR and kept productive beta chains. The V and J calls and clone size come from TCRdb's table, not from the authors' own analysis. The sample data list 13,000 or so clones, and 30% to 40% of these were observed just once. 15% to 18% of the sample belongs to the ten largest clones. Turning to this clone: The antigen this receptor binds is unknown. No base quality values were provided; no much bigger clone lies one nucleotide off.

No treatment had been received by any patient before thyroid surgery. Using T-cell receptor beta sequencing, the study looked back at clinical samples from patients collected from about 2011 to 2018. Reading the germline V gene gives CDR1 SGHTA and CDR2 FQGNSA. Spanning cysteine to phenylalanine, the CDR3 consists of 14 amino acids. Of the read, only the CDR3 DNA is kept; its 42 bases are in frame from base 1. Relative to germline, V is 6 bases shorter and J is 1 base shorter, with 10 bases between their ends. This clonotype was sampled from a male donor with papillary thyroid cancer or a benign thyroid nodule (not recorded which). Some clones in this sample may be carry-over from other donors' samples. The chain links TRBV7-2 with TRBJ2-1; the best D guess is TRBD2, with 6 bases matching. Sequenced: tumor tissue. The DNA sequence is TGTGCCAGCAGGCGCCGGGGGTCCTACAATGAGCAGTTCTTC. It codes for CASRRRGSYNEQFF.